This record covers a single T cell receptor (beta chain). The antigen remains undetermined. With 4 bases removed from V and 3 bases from J, the gap between germline ends came to 11 bases. The CDR3 is made up of 13 amino acids. Germline V lookup: CDR1 SGHNT, CDR2 YYREEE (reference sequence). PCR employed 60 Vbeta and 13 Jbeta primers. Clones were read by immunoSEQ multiplex PCR, and TCRdb kept only the in-frame ones, dropping some. Among hundreds of thousands of clones listed, 70% to 85% were seen once. The source of the sample is a study of cytomegalovirus exposure and HLA in healthy donors. Study-level information: The Caucasian-associated ancestry cluster contained 65% to 85% of the roughly 400 genotyped donors. Study-wide results and limits: It was in a later analysis that TCR association rates were seen to vary by HLA locus, highest for DRB1 and lowest for HLA-C.

The rearrangement joins TRBV5-4 to TRBJ2-7; D is undetermined. Sequenced: PBMCs. The receptor comes from a woman aged 60-75 years in good health and CMV-seropositive. The CDR3 protein is CASSPEVGYEQYF. The CDR3 DNA reads TGTGCCAGCAGCCCCGAGGTAGGCTACGAGCAGTACTTC.